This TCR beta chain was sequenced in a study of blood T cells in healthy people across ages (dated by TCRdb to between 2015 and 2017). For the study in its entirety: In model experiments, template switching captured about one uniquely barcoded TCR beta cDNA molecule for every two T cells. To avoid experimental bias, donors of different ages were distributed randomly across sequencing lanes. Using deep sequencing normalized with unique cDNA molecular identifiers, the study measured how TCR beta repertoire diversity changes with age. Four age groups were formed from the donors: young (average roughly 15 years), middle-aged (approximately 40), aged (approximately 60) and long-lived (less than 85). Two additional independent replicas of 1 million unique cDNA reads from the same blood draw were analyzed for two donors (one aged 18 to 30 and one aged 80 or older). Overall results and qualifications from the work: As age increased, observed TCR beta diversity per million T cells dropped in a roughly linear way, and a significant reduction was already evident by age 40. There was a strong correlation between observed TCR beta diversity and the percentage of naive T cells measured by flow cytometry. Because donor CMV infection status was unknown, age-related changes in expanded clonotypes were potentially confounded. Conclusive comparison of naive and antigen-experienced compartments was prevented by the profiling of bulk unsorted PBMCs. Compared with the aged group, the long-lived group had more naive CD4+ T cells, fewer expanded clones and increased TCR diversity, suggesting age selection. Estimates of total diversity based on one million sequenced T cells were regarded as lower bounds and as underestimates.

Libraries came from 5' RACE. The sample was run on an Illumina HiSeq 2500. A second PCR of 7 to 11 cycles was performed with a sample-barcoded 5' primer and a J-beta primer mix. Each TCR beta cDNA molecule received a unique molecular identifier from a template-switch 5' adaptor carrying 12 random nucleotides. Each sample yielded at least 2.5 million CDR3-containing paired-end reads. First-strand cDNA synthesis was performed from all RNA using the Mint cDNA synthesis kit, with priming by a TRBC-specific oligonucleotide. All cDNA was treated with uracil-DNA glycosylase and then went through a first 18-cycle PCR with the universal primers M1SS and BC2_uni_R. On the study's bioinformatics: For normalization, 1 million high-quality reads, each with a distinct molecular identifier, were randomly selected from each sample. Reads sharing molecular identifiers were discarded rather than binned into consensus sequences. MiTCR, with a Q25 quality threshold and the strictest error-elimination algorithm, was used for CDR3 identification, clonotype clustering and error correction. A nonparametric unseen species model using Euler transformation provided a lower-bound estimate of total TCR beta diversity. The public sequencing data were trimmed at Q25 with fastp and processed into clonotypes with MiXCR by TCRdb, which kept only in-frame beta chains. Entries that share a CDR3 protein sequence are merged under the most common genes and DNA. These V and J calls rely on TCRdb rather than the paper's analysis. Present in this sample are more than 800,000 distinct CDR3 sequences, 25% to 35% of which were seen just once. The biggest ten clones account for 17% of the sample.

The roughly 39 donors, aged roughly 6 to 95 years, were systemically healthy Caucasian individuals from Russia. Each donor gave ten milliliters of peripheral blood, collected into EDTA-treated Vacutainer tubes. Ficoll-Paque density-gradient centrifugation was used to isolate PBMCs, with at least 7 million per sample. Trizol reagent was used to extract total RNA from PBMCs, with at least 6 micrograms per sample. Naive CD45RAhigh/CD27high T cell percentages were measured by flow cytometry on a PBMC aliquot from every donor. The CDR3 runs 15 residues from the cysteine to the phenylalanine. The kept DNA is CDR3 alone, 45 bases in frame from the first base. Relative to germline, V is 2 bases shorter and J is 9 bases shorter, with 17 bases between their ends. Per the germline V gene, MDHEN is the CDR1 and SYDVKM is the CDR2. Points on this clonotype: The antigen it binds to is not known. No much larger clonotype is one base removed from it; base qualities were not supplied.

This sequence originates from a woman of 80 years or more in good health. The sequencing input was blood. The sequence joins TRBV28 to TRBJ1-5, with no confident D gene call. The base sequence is TGTGCCAGCAGTTTAGTAGCACGTTATGTTCGGCCCCAGCATTTT. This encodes CASSLVARYVRPQHF.